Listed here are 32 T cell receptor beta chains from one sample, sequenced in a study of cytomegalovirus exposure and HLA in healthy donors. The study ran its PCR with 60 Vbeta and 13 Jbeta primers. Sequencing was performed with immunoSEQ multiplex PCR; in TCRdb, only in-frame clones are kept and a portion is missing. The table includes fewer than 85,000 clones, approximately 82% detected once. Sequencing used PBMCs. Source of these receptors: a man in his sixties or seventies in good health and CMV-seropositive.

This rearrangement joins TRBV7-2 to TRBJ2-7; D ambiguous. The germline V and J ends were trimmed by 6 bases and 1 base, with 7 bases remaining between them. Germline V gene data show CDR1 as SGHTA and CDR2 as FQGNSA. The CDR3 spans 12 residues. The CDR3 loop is CASRSDSYEQYF. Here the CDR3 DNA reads TGTGCCAGCAGGAGTGATTCCTACGAGCAGTACTTC.

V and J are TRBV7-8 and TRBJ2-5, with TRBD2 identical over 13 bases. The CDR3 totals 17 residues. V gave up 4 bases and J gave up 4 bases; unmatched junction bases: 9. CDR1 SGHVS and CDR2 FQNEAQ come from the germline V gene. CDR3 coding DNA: TGTGCCAGCAGCTCAACTAGCGGGGGGGCCGGGCGAGAGACCCAGTACTTC. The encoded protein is CASSSTSGGAGRETQYF. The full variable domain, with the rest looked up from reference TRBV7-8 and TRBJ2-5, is GAGVSQSPRYKVAKRGQDVALRCDPISGHVSLFWYQQALGQGPEFLTYFQNEAQLDKSGLPSDRFFAERPEGSVSTLKIQRTQQEDSAVYLCASSSTSGGAGRETQYFGPGTRLLVL.

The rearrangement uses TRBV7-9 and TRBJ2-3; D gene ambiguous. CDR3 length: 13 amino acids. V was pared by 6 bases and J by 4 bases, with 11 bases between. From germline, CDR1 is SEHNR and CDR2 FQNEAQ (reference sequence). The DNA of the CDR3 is TGTGCCAGCAGTTTTGATAGTGCAGATACGCAGTATTTT. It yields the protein CASSFDSADTQYF.

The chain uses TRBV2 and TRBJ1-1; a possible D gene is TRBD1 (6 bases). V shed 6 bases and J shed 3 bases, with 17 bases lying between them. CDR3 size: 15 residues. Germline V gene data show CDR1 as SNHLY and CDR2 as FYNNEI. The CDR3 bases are TGTGCCAGCAGGGGGGTCTCACAGGGCTACACTGAAGCTTTCTTT. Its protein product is CASRGVSQGYTEAFF.

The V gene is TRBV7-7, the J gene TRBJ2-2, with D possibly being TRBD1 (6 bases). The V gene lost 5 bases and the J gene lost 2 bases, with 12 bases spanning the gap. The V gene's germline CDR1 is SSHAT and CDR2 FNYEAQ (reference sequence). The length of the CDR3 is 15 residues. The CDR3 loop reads CASSPQGANTGELFF. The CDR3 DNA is TGTGCCAGCAGCCCACAGGGAGCCAACACCGGGGAGCTGTTTTTT.

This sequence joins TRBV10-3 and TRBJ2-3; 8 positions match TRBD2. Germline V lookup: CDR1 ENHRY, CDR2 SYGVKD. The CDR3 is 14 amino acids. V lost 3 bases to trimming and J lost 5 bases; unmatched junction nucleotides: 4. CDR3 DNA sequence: TGTGCCATCAGTGATGGTCTAGCGGGAGATACGCAGTATTTT. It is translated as CAISDGLAGDTQYF.

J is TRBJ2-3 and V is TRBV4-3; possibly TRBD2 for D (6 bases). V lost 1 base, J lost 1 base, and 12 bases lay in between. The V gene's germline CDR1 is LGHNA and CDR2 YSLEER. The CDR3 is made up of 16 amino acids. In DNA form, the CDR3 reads TGCGCCAGCAGCCAAGGAGGCGGGAAGGGCACAGATACGCAGTATTTT. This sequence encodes CASSQGGGKGTDTQYF.

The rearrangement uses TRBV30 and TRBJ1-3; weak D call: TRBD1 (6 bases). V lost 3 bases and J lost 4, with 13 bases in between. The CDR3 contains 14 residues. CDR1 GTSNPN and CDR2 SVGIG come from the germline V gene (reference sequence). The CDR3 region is CAWSSGQPGNTIYF. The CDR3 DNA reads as TGTGCCTGGAGCTCCGGACAGCCGGGAAACACCATATATTTT.

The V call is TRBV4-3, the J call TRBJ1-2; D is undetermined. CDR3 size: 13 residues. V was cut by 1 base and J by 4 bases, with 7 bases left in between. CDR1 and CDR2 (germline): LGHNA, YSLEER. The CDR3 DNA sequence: TGCGCCAGCAGCCAAGGTCGGAGCTATGGCTACACCTTC. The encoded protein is CASSQGRSYGYTF.

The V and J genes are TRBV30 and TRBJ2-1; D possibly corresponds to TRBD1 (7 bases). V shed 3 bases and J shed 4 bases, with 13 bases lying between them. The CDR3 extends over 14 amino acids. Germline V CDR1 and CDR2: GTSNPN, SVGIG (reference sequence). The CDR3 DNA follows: TGTGCCTGGAGACGACAGGGACTTTACAATGAGCAGTTCTTC. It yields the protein CAWRRQGLYNEQFF.

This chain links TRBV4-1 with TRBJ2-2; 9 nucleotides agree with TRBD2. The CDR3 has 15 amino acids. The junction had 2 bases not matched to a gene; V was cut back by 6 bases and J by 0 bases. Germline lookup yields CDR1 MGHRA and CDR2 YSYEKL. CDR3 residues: CASRTSGSNTGELFF. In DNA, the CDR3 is TGCGCCAGCAGGACTAGCGGTTCGAACACCGGGGAGCTGTTTTTT.

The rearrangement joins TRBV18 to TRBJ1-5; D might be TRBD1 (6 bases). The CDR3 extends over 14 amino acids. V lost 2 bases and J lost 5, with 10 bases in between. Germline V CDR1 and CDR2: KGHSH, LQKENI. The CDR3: CASSPNGTHQPQHF. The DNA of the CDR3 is TGTGCCAGCTCACCAAACGGGACACATCAGCCCCAGCATTTT.

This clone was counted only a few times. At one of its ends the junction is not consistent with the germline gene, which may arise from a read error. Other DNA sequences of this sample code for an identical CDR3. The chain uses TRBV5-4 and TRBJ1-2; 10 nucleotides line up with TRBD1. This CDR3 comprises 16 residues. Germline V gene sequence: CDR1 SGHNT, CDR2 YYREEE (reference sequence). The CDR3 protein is CASSQFTGTGAYGYTF. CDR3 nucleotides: TGCGCCAGCAGCCAATTCACCGGGACAGGGGCTTATGGCTACACCTTC.

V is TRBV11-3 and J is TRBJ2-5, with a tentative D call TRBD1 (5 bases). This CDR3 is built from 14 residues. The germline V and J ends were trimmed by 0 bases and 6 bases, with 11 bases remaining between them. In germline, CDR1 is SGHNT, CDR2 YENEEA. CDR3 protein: CASSLDRDTQTQYF. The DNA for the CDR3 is TGTGCCAGCAGCTTAGACAGGGATACACAGACCCAGTACTTC.

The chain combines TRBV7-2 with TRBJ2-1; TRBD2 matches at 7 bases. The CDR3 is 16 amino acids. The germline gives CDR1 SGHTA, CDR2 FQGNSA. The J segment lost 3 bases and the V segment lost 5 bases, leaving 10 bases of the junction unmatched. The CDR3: CASSPQSSGVYNEQFF. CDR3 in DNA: TGTGCCAGCAGCCCCCAATCTAGCGGAGTCTACAATGAGCAGTTCTTC.

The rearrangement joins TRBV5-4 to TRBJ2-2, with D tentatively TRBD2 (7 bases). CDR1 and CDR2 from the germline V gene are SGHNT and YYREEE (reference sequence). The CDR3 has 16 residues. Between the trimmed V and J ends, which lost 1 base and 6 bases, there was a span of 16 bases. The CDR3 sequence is CASSLFRGAEAGELFF. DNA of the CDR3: TGTGCCAGCAGCTTGTTCCGGGGGGCGGAAGCCGGGGAGCTGTTTTTT.

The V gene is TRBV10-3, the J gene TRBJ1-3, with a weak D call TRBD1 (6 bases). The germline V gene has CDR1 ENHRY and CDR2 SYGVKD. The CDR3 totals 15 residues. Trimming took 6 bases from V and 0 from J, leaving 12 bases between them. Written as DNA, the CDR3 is TGTGCCATCAGCGGCAGGGGTTTCTCTGGAAACACCATATATTTT. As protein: CAISGRGFSGNTIYF.

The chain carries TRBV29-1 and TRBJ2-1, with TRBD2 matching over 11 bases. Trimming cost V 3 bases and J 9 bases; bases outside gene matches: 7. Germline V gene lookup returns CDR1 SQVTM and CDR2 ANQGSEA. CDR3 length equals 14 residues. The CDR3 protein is CSVDTSGGRGEQFF. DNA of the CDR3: TGCAGCGTTGATACTAGCGGGGGACGGGGTGAGCAGTTCTTC.

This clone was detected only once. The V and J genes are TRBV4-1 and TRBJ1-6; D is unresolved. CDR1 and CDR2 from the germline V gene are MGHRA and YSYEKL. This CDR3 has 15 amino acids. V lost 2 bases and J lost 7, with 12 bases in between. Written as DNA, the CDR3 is TGCGCCAGCAGCCAATGGCAGGAGGTGAATTCACCCCTCCACTTT. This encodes CASSQWQEVNSPLHF.

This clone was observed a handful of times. The CDR3 coding sequence is TGTGCCAGCAGAGGGGGTAGCAATCAGCCCCAGCATTTT. Translation: CASRGGSNQPQHF. The rearrangement joins TRBV6-5 to TRBJ1-5; D is possibly TRBD1 (6 bases). CDR3 length: 13 residues. From germline, CDR1 is MNHEY and CDR2 SVGAGI. V was clipped by 6 bases and J by 0 bases, with 6 bases between them.

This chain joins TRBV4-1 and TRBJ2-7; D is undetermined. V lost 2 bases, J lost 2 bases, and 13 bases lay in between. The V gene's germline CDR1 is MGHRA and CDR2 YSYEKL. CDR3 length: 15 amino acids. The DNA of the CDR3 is TGCGCCAGCAGCCAACTCCCAAGCGAAGCCTACGAGCAGTACTTC. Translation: CASSQLPSEAYEQYF.

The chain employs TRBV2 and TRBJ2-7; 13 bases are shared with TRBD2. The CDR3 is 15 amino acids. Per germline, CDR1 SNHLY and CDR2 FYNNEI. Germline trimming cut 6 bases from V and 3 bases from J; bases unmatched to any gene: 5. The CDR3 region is CASRSGTSGNYEQYF. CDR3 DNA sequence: TGTGCCAGCAGGTCCGGGACTAGCGGGAACTACGAGCAGTACTTC.

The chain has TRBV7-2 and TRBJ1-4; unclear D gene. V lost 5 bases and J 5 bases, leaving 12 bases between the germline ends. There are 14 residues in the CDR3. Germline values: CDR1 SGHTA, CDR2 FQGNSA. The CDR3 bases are TGTGCCAGCAGCCCCGGTGCGGAAAATGAAAAACTGTTTTTT. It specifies CASSPGAENEKLFF. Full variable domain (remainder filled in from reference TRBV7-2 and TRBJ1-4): GAGVSQSPSNKVTEKGKDVELRCDPISGHTALYWYRQSLGQGLEFLIYFQGNSAPDKSGLPSDRFSAERTGGSVSTLTIQRTQQEDSAVYLCASSPGAENEKLFFGSGTQLSVL.

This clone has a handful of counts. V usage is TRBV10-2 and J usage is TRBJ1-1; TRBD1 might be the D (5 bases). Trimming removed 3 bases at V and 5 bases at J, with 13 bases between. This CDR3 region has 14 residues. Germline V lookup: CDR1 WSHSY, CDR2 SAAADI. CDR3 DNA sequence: TGCGCCAGCAGTGACCGCAGGGCCTTAACTGAAGCTTTCTTT. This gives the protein CASSDRRALTEAFF.

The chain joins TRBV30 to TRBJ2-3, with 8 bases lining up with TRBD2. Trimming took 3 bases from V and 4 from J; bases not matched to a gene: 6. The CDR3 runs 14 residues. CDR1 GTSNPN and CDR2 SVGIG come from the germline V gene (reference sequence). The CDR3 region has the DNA TGTGCCTGGAGCCGAGCGGGAGACGCAGATACGCAGTATTTT. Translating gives CAWSRAGDADTQYF.

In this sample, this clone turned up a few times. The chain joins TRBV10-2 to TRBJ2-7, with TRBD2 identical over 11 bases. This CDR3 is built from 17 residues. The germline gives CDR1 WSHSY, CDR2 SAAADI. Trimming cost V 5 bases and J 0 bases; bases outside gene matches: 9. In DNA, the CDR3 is TGCGCCAGCAGTCTCGATGGGACTAGCGGACGCTCCTACGAGCAGTACTTC. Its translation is CASSLDGTSGRSYEQYF.

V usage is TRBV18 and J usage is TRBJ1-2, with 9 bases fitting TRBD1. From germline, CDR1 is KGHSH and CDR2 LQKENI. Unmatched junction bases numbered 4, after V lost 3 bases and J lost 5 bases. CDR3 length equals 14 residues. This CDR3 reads CASSPGQGRYGYTF. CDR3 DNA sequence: TGTGCCAGCTCACCCGGACAGGGGAGGTATGGCTACACCTTC.

CDR3 amino acids: CASERDTDTQYF. The CDR3 coding sequence is TGTGCTTCTGAGAGGGACACAGATACGCAGTATTTT. The chain carries TRBV12-5 and TRBJ2-3; perhaps TRBD2 as D (5 bases). Per germline, CDR1 LGHNT and CDR2 FRNRAP. The CDR3 consists of 12 residues. V was pared by 11 bases and J by 2 bases, with 11 bases between.

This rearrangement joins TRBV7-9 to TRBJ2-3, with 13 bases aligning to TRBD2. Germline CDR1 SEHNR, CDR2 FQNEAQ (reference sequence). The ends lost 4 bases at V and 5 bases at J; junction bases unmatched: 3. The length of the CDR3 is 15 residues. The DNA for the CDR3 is TGTGCCAGCAGCTCGGGACTAGCGGGGAGAGATACGCAGTATTTT. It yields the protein CASSSGLAGRDTQYF.

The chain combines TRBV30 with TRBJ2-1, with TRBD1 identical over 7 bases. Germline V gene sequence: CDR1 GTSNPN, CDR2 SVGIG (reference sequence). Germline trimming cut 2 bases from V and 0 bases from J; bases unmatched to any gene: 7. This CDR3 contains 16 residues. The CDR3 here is CAWSRTTGSSYNEQFF. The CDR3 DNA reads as TGTGCCTGGAGTCGAACGACAGGGAGCTCCTACAATGAGCAGTTCTTC. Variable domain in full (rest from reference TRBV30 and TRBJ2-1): SQTIHQWPATLVQPVGSPLSLECTVEGTSNPNLYWYRQAAGRGLQLLFYSVGIGQISSEVPQNLSASRPQDRQFILSSKKLLLSDSGFYLCAWSRTTGSSYNEQFFGPGTRLTVL.

The CDR3: CASRGASNYGYTF. The CDR3 DNA sequence: TGTGCCAGCAGGGGGGCCTCAAACTATGGCTACACCTTC. The chain uses TRBV6-1 and TRBJ1-2; D perhaps matches TRBD1 (6 bases). In germline, CDR1 is MNHNS, CDR2 SASEGT. V dropped 6 bases and J dropped 2 bases, with 10 bases sitting between them. This CDR3 has 13 residues.

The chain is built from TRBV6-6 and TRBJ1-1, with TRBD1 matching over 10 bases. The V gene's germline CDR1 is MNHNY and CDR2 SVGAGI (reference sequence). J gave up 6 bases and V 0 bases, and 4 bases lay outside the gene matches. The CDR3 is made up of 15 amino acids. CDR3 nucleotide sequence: TGTGCCAGCAGTTACTCGGGACAGGGGAGGCCTGAAGCTTTCTTT. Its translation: CASSYSGQGRPEAFF.